The rows below give T cell receptor beta chains drawn from one sample of a study of Ad26.COV2.S vaccination and SARS-CoV-2 variants. Clones were read by immunoSEQ multiplex PCR, and TCRdb kept only the in-frame ones, dropping some. This table holds approximately 420,000 clones, more than 85% found once. Sequencing used peripheral blood, obtained in a trial of Ad26.COV2.S vaccine versus placebo. The source of these receptors is a person aged 18-60 years who received the Ad26.COV2.S COVID-19 vaccine or a placebo. Each CDR3 is given with its conserved first and last residue. Each record gives: J gene, D gene, V gene, CDR3 DNA, CDR3 protein. A D gene is named only where the DNA matches it firmly.

J: TRBJ1-6; D: TRBD1; V: TRBV5-4; DNA: TGTGCCAGCAGCCAACCGGGACAGGAGTCTTCACCCCTCCACTTT; CDR3: CASSQPGQESSPLHF
J: TRBJ1-3; D: .; V: TRBV5-6; DNA: TGTGCCAGCAGCTTGCGTCTGTCTTGGAACTCTGGAAACACCATATATTTT; CDR3: CASSLRLSWNSGNTIYF
J: TRBJ1-2; D: TRBD1; V: TRBV6-2/TRBV6-3; DNA: TGTGCCAGCAGCTCGTGGACAGGCCTCAACTATGGCTACACCTTC; CDR3: CASSSWTGLNYGYTF
J: TRBJ2-5; D: TRBD2; V: TRBV3-1/TRBV3-2; DNA: TGTGCCAGCAGCCAAGGAAAGACGGGGGGAGGAGAGACCCAGTACTTC; CDR3: CASSQGKTGGGETQYF
J: TRBJ2-3; D: TRBD2; V: TRBV11-2; DNA: TGTGCCAGCAGCCGTAGCGGGGGGGCAGATACGCAGTATTTT; CDR3: CASSRSGGADTQYF
J: TRBJ1-2; D: .; V: TRBV2; DNA: TGTGCCAGCAGTGACTGGGGGAGCTCGATCTATGGCTACACCTTC; CDR3: CASSDWGSSIYGYTF
J: TRBJ1-1; D: .; V: TRBV3-1/TRBV3-2; DNA: TGTGCCAGCACCCTAGGGAGGGGGAACACTGAAGCTTTCTTT; CDR3: CASTLGRGNTEAFF
J: TRBJ2-3; D: TRBD2; V: TRBV27; DNA: TGTGCCAGCAGTTCCTACACTAGCGGAAGCACAGATACGCAGTATTTT; CDR3: CASSSYTSGSTDTQYF
J: TRBJ2-5; D: TRBD2; V: TRBV5-1; DNA: TGCGCCAGCAGCTTGGCAGACGGGGGGGCGAAAAAGACCCAGTACTTC; CDR3: CASSLADGGAKKTQYF
J: TRBJ2-7; D: .; V: TRBV5-1; DNA: TGCGCCAGCAGTGGGGGCTCGGACAGTCTTTACGAGCAGTACTTC; CDR3: CASSGGSDSLYEQYF
J: TRBJ1-4; D: TRBD1; V: TRBV4-3; DNA: TGCGCCAGCAGCCAAGGTCCGGGACAGGGACGTAGACTGTTTTTT; CDR3: CASSQGPGQGRRLFF
J: TRBJ1-4; D: .; V: TRBV27; DNA: TGTGCCAGCAGTTTCCGGGACAAAAATGAAAAACTGTTTTTT; CDR3: CASSFRDKNEKLFF
J: TRBJ1-4; D: .; V: TRBV20-1; DNA: TGCAGTGCTAGTGGTGGGGCTCCTAATGAAAAACTGTTTTTT; CDR3: CSASGGAPNEKLFF
J: TRBJ2-7; D: .; V: TRBV5-4; DNA: TGTGCCAGCAGCCCCGGAGGGGGGAAGCCATACGAGCAGTACTTC; CDR3: CASSPGGGKPYEQYF
J: TRBJ2-3; D: .; V: TRBV2; DNA: TGTGCCAGCAGACAGGACACAGATACGCAGTATTTT; CDR3: CASRQDTDTQYF
J: TRBJ2-3; D: .; V: TRBV4-1; DNA: TGCGCCAGCGCCAGGGTAGGGGGCACAGATACGCAGTATTTT; CDR3: CASARVGGTDTQYF
J: TRBJ2-1; D: TRBD1; V: TRBV4-1; DNA: TGCGCCAGCAGCCAAGAATCGACAGGGAGTGCTGAGCAGTTCTTC; CDR3: CASSQESTGSAEQFF